The 13 T cell receptor beta chains below come from one sample, sequenced in a study of cytomegalovirus exposure and HLA in healthy donors. The PCR used 60 Vbeta and 13 Jbeta primers. Clones were sequenced by immunoSEQ multiplex PCR, and TCRdb holds only the in-frame ones, with some missing. The sample records 140,000 to 150,000 clones, 60% to 80% being singletons. The specimen was PBMCs. The receptor source for this set is a woman aged 40 to 55 in good health and CMV-seropositive.

The V call is TRBV2, the J call TRBJ1-1; weak D call: TRBD1 (5 bases). Germline assignment: CDR1 SNHLY and CDR2 FYNNEI. The CDR3 contains 14 residues. Trimming pared 4 bases from V and 1 base from J, leaving 10 bases between. The DNA of the CDR3 is TGTGCCAGCAGTGCACAGGCGAAGAACACTGAAGCTTTCTTT. Its protein product is CASSAQAKNTEAFF.

The chain links TRBV10-3 to TRBJ2-3; tentative D call: TRBD1 (6 bases). This CDR3 contains 12 residues. Trimming shortened V by 8 bases and J by 4 bases, and 10 bases separated the two germline ends. CDR1 is ENHRY, CDR2 SYGVKD, per germline. CDR3 nucleotides: TGTGCCATCGCCCCAGGGGCAGATACGCAGTATTTT. Residues: CAIAPGADTQYF.

This clone has just one count. This sequence joins TRBV7-2 and TRBJ2-1, with a weak D call TRBD1 (6 bases). The CDR3 spans 16 residues. V lost 7 bases and J lost 0, with 16 bases in between. Per germline, CDR1 SGHTA and CDR2 FQGNSA. The CDR3 protein is CASTVGTFGSYNEQFF. In DNA form, the CDR3 reads TGTGCCAGCACCGTAGGGACATTCGGCTCCTACAATGAGCAGTTCTTC.

This rearrangement joins TRBV5-4 to TRBJ2-5, with TRBD2 matching 8 bases. This CDR3 is built from 16 residues. Germline V gives CDR1 SGHNT, CDR2 YYREEE (reference sequence). With V trimmed by 4 bases and J by 3 bases, 11 bases remained unmatched. Here the CDR3 reads CASSQGSGTREETQYF. The CDR3, as DNA: TGTGCCAGCAGCCAAGGGTCCGGGACTAGAGAAGAGACCCAGTACTTC.

The V and J genes are TRBV6-5 and TRBJ1-6; D unclear. Trimming removed 3 bases at V and 8 bases at J, with 8 bases between. This CDR3 region has 13 residues. Germline CDR1 reads MNHEY; CDR2 reads SVGAGI. The CDR3 protein is CASSYFSDSPLHF. CDR3 nucleotides: TGTGCCAGCAGTTATTTTTCAGATTCACCCCTCCACTTT.

The rearrangement links TRBV6-1 to TRBJ2-7, with TRBD1 matching 7 bases. Germline CDR1 reads MNHNS; CDR2 reads SASEGT. The CDR3 extends over 14 amino acids. The ends lost 2 bases at V and 2 bases at J; junction bases unmatched: 3. The CDR3 DNA reads TGTGCCAGCAGTGAATCAGGGGGACCCTACGAGCAGTACTTC. This sequence encodes CASSESGGPYEQYF.

The V call is TRBV6-1, the J call TRBJ2-5, with 7 bases that match TRBD1. The CDR3 has 15 amino acids. Germline V lookup: CDR1 MNHNS, CDR2 SASEGT. The ends lost 7 bases at V and 5 bases at J; junction bases unmatched: 13. CDR3 in amino acids: CASTIDRVLPETQYF. The CDR3 DNA reads TGTGCCAGCACCATCGACAGGGTCCTACCGGAGACCCAGTACTTC.

The genes are TRBV2 and TRBJ2-5; 9 bases fit TRBD2. The J call is doubtful: the DNA matches TRBJ2-7 better. This CDR3 is 14 amino acids long. The germline CDR1 and CDR2 sequences are SNHLY and FYNNEI. This CDR3 reads CASKLAGATYEQYF. CDR3 nucleotide sequence: TGTGCCAGCAAATTAGCGGGGGCCACCTACGAGCAGTACTTC.

The V call is TRBV7-3, the J call TRBJ2-2, with 8 positions matching TRBD2. CDR1 is SGHTA and CDR2 is FQGTGA in the germline V gene. The junction had 7 bases not matched to a gene; V was cut back by 5 bases and J by 5 bases. The CDR3 has 15 amino acids. In DNA form, the CDR3 reads TGTGCCAGCAGCCAGGGCGGGGGGAATACCGGGGAGCTGTTTTTT. Protein sequence: CASSQGGGNTGELFF.

This chain links TRBV10-1 with TRBJ1-1; 9 bases map to TRBD1. Germline CDR1 and CDR2: WNHNN and SYGVQD (reference sequence). After removal of 4 bases from V and 4 bases from J, the junction contained 10 bases not matched to a gene. The CDR3 consists of 16 residues. CDR3 DNA sequence: TGCGCCAGCAGTGGCCGTAGGACAGGGGCTGGCACTGAAGCTTTCTTT. Protein: CASSGRRTGAGTEAFF.

The genes are TRBV6-5 and TRBJ2-5; TRBD2 agrees at 11 bases. Germline CDR1 reads MNHEY; CDR2 reads SVGAGI. The CDR3 has 15 amino acids. V lost 5 bases to trimming and J lost 0 bases; unmatched junction nucleotides: 2. The CDR3: CASSPLAGDQETQYF. CDR3 coding DNA: TGTGCCAGCAGTCCACTAGCGGGGGACCAAGAGACCCAGTACTTC.

The chain recombines TRBV10-3 with TRBJ1-5; perhaps TRBD1 as D (5 bases). The germline gives CDR1 ENHRY, CDR2 SYGVKD. Trimming pared 3 bases from V and 6 bases from J, leaving 12 bases between. The CDR3 length is 14 residues. Here the CDR3 DNA reads TGTGCCATCAGTGAACAGGCCGAACGTCAGCCCCAGCATTTT. Residues: CAISEQAERQPQHF.

The chain combines TRBV2 with TRBJ1-1; 8 bases are a match to TRBD1. Germline trimming cut 10 bases from V and 5 bases from J; bases unmatched to any gene: 6. The CDR3 runs 12 residues. Per germline, CDR1 SNHLY and CDR2 FYNNEI. The CDR3 coding sequence is TGTGCCACGAACAGGGGGGTGACTGAAGCTTTCTTT. Protein: CATNRGVTEAFF.